The 10 T cell receptor beta chains in this list originate from one sample, sequenced in a study of T cell responses to AZD1222 COVID-19 vaccine. Only in-frame clones appear in the TCRdb table, and some are missing; sequencing was by immunoSEQ multiplex PCR. The profile covers about 160,000 clones, with 80% to 90% appearing a single time and approximately 6.9% taken by the ten largest. The source material was peripheral blood, sampled on day 0 of AZD1222 vaccination. The source of these receptors is an adult in good health.

This clone was detected a few times. This chain links TRBV9 with TRBJ2-2, with a tentative D call TRBD2 (5 bases). There are 14 residues in the CDR3. Germline-derived CDR1 and CDR2 are SGDLS and YYNGEE. The V gene lost 3 bases and the J gene lost 7 bases, with 13 bases spanning the gap. The CDR3 coding sequence is TGTGCCAGCAGCGCCCTCTTTGAGGGCGGGGAGCTGTTTTTT. Translation: CASSALFEGGELFF.

This chain's CDR3 is CASSVGPLSGNTIYF. The CDR3 bases are TGTGCCAGCAGCGTAGGTCCGCTCTCTGGAAACACCATATATTTT. This chain links TRBV9 with TRBJ1-3; D unresolved. The CDR3 covers 15 residues. Trimming shortened V by 0 bases and J by 0 bases, and 7 bases separated the two germline ends. CDR1 is SGDLS and CDR2 is YYNGEE in the germline V gene.

V is TRBV4-2 and J is TRBJ2-1; 8 bases map to TRBD1. The V gene end was trimmed by 6 bases and the J gene end by 8 bases; junction bases not matched to a gene: 9. Germline V CDR1 and CDR2: LGHNA, YNFKEQ. CDR3 length equals 14 residues. The CDR3 loop reads CASRQQGVNDEQFF. DNA for the CDR3: TGTGCCAGCAGACAACAGGGGGTTAACGATGAGCAGTTCTTC.

This chain links TRBV9 with TRBJ2-2; tentative D call: TRBD1 (5 bases). The CDR3 totals 18 residues. The germline CDR1 and CDR2 sequences are SGDLS and YYNGEE. V dropped 1 base and J dropped 2 bases, with 18 bases sitting between them. The CDR3 here is CASSVLHGRADNTGELFF. CDR3 DNA sequence: TGTGCCAGCAGCGTATTACACGGCAGGGCAGATAACACCGGGGAGCTGTTTTTT.

The chain joins TRBV27 to TRBJ2-3, with 9 bases identical to TRBD2. From germline, CDR1 is MNHEY and CDR2 SMNVEV (reference sequence). V dropped 5 bases and J dropped 0; count of bases not matched to a gene: 9. This CDR3 spans 17 amino acids. This CDR3 is CASSTRLAEVSTDTQYF. The CDR3 region has the DNA TGTGCCAGCAGTACTCGACTAGCGGAAGTTAGCACAGATACGCAGTATTTT.

In its sample, this clone was seen a few times. The V gene is TRBV2, the J gene TRBJ2-5; no firm D call. From germline, CDR1 is SNHLY and CDR2 FYNNEI. This CDR3 is built from 13 residues. Trimming stripped 1 base from V and 2 bases from J, with 5 bases between. CDR3 in amino acids: CASSEDRQETQYF. The CDR3 bases are TGTGCCAGCAGTGAAGACAGACAAGAGACCCAGTACTTC.

The chain recombines TRBV4-2 with TRBJ1-4; no reliable D call. The CDR3 loop spans 13 amino acids. Germline V gives CDR1 LGHNA, CDR2 YNFKEQ. V lost 4 bases and J lost 8, with 11 bases in between. The CDR3 DNA reads TGTGCCAGCAGCCGAGTATCGGGGGAAAAACTGTTTTTT. This gives the protein CASSRVSGEKLFF.

This chain links TRBV3-1 (or the pseudogene TRBV3-2) with TRBJ1-6; 11 nucleotides match TRBD1. This CDR3 has 14 residues. Germline-derived CDR1 and CDR2 are LGHDT and YNNKEL (reference sequence). The ends lost 3 bases at V and 9 bases at J; junction bases unmatched: 1. The CDR3 protein is CASSQGQGGSPLHF. In DNA, the CDR3 is TGTGCCAGCAGCCAGGGACAGGGGGGTTCACCCCTCCACTTT.

This clone was seen a single time. V usage is TRBV7-9 and J usage is TRBJ2-7; D not certain. The CDR3 is made up of 14 amino acids. Germline V CDR1 and CDR2: SEHNR, FQNEAQ (reference sequence). V lost 1 base, J lost 0 bases, and 7 bases lay in between. The CDR3 here is CASSLGRSSYEQYF. The CDR3 DNA is TGTGCCAGCAGCTTAGGCAGGAGCTCCTACGAGCAGTACTTC.

This clone appeared a single time. This chain joins TRBV27 and TRBJ2-7; D not certain. Germline loops: CDR1 MNHEY, CDR2 SMNVEV (reference sequence). The germline V and J ends were trimmed by 3 bases and 0 bases, with 6 bases remaining between them. The CDR3 has 13 residues. As DNA, the CDR3 is TGTGCCAGCAGTTTGCAGAGCTCCTACGAGCAGTACTTC. Translated: CASSLQSSYEQYF.